Below are 21 T cell receptor beta chains sequenced from a single sample in a study of T-cell memory formation after mild COVID-19. TCRdb fed the 5' RACE reads into MiXCR, producing one record per CDR3 protein. This table holds approximately 150,000 distinct CDR3 sequences, 15% to 20% found once. The sample was PBMCs or a T cell subset sorted from them (not recorded which). These receptors all stem from an adult woman who had mild COVID-19 (a few samples of this study predate the infection). Cell type and time point are not known.

The J gene is TRBJ1-3, the V gene TRBV20-1; D may be TRBD1 (5 bases). The CDR3 has 13 amino acids. The V and J ends lost 3 bases and 6 bases respectively, with 12 bases between them. CDR1 DFQATT and CDR2 SNEGSKA come from the germline V gene (reference sequence). The CDR3 nucleotides read TGCAGTGCTAGGACAGCGGGTGTAAACACCATATATTTT. Amino acids: CSARTAGVNTIYF.

This clonotype turned up a few times. The chain carries TRBV12-3 or TRBV12-4 and TRBJ1-2; a weak D match, TRBD1 (5 bases). The CDR3 sequence is 14 residues long. Trimming pared 2 bases from V and 4 bases from J, leaving 11 bases between. The CDR3 protein is CASSLFPGAYGYTF. CDR3 nucleotide sequence: TGTGCCAGCAGTTTATTTCCCGGGGCCTATGGCTACACCTTC.

The chain employs TRBV5-1 and TRBJ1-1; 11 nucleotides agree with TRBD1. The V gene end was trimmed by 0 bases and the J gene end by 3 bases; junction bases not matched to a gene: 4. CDR3 size: 16 residues. Germline V lookup: CDR1 SGHRS, CDR2 YFSETQ. The DNA for the CDR3 is TGCGCCAGCAGCTTGGTGCCGGGACAGGGGGACACTGAAGCTTTCTTT. It translates to CASSLVPGQGDTEAFF.

The chain couples TRBV6-6 to TRBJ2-1; no reliable D call. Trimming left V 5 bases short and J 3 bases short, with 5 bases between. Germline values: CDR1 MNHNY, CDR2 SVGAGI (reference sequence). The CDR3 loop spans 12 amino acids. In DNA form, the CDR3 reads TGTGCCAGCAGTCCTGTCTACAATGAGCAGTTCTTC. This encodes CASSPVYNEQFF.

V gene TRBV24-1 combines with J gene TRBJ2-3, with 7 positions matching TRBD1. The CDR3 has 17 amino acids. Trimming removed 4 bases from V and 2 bases from J; junction bases left unmatched: 11. Germline V CDR1 and CDR2: KGHDR, SFDVKD. CDR3: CATSETGTVFYTDTQYF. The CDR3 region has the DNA TGTGCCACCAGTGAAACCGGGACAGTCTTCTACACAGATACGCAGTATTTT.

This clonotype was seen only a few times. The chain carries TRBV24-1 and TRBJ1-6, with D uncertain. Looked up from germline, CDR1 is KGHDR and CDR2 is SFDVKD. V gave up 2 bases and J gave up 4 bases, with 5 bases separating them. The CDR3 totals 14 residues. The CDR3 DNA sequence: TGTGCCACCAGTGATTCGACATATAATTCACCCCTCCACTTT. Protein sequence: CATSDSTYNSPLHF.

This clonotype appeared many times. This chain uses TRBV5-5 with TRBJ2-5; no reliable D call. This CDR3 region has 13 residues. Trimming removed 0 bases from V and 2 bases from J, with 5 bases in between. Germline CDR1 and CDR2: SGHKS and YYEKEE (reference sequence). CDR3 sequence (DNA): TGTGCCAGCAGCTTGGGCGGACAAGAGACCCAGTACTTC. It yields the protein CASSLGGQETQYF.

This chain joins TRBV7-9 and TRBJ1-6; 9 bases agree with TRBD1. The germline CDR1 and CDR2 sequences are SEHNR and FQNEAQ (reference sequence). This CDR3 has 15 residues. V lost 3 bases and J lost 10; bases outside the gene matches: 7. For the CDR3, the DNA is TGTGCCAGCAGCTTCCGCGGACAGGGGTCCTCACCCCTCCACTTT. This encodes CASSFRGQGSSPLHF.

The DNA of the CDR3 is TGTGCCAGCAGCTTAGCCGGAGGGACCAGCTATGGCTACACCTTC. It codes for CASSLAGGTSYGYTF. V is TRBV7-2 and J is TRBJ1-2; TRBD1 might be the D (5 bases). Germline CDR1 and CDR2: SGHTA and FQGNSA. V shed 0 bases and J shed 4 bases, with 12 bases lying between them. The CDR3 sequence is 15 residues long.

The V gene is TRBV12-3 or TRBV12-4, the J gene TRBJ2-3; 10 bases match TRBD2. This CDR3 comprises 16 residues. Losses at the gene ends were 7 bases for V and 1 base for J; bases not matched to a gene: 8. CDR3 protein: CASIKAGGFGTDTQYF. In DNA form, the CDR3 reads TGTGCCAGCATAAAAGCGGGAGGGTTTGGCACAGATACGCAGTATTTT.

This clonotype was found a few times. The V call is TRBV12-3 or TRBV12-4, the J call TRBJ1-6; 7 bases are shared with TRBD1. V lost 7 bases and J lost 10; bases outside the gene matches: 10. The CDR3 contains 14 residues. The CDR3 here is CASTTGGGRSPLHF. CDR3 nucleotides: TGTGCCAGCACAACAGGAGGGGGCCGGTCACCCCTCCACTTT.

This clonotype was detected a few times. The rearrangement links TRBV2 to TRBJ1-5, with TRBD1 matching 8 bases. The CDR3 consists of 16 residues. V gave up 7 bases and J gave up 4 bases; unmatched junction bases: 12. The germline gives CDR1 SNHLY, CDR2 FYNNEI. For the CDR3, the DNA is TGTGCCAGCAACACACCAGGGACAGGACAGAATCAGCCCCAGCATTTT. Encoded protein: CASNTPGTGQNQPQHF.

In its sample, this clonotype was seen a few times. The chain combines TRBV12-3 or TRBV12-4 with TRBJ2-3; D perhaps matches TRBD2 (6 bases). The CDR3 loop spans 15 amino acids. Trimming removed 6 bases at V and 2 bases at J, with 15 bases between. CDR3 region: CASRRTSLLTDTQYF. The CDR3 bases are TGTGCCAGCAGAAGAACTAGCTTGCTCACAGATACGCAGTATTTT.

The rearrangement uses TRBV9 and TRBJ2-7; TRBD1 agrees at 8 bases. The CDR3 spans 15 residues. Trimming removed 4 bases from V and 3 bases from J; junction bases left unmatched: 9. CDR1 and CDR2 (germline): SGDLS, YYNGEE. The CDR3 nucleotides read TGTGCCAGCAGCCGGGAGACAGGGACAGGCTACGAGCAGTACTTC. Translated, it gives CASSRETGTGYEQYF. Variable domain in full (rest from reference TRBV9 and TRBJ2-7): DSGVTQTPKHLITATGQRVTLRCSPRSGDLSVYWYQQSLDQGLQFLIQYYNGEERAKGNILERFSAQQFPDLHSELNLSSLELGDSALYFCASSRETGTGYEQYFGPGTRLTVT.

V and J are TRBV12-3 or TRBV12-4 and TRBJ1-5; D might be TRBD1 (5 bases). The V gene lost 6 bases and the J gene lost 11 bases, with 14 bases spanning the gap. The CDR3 loop spans 12 amino acids. The CDR3: CASSTGTLTQHF. The DNA for the CDR3 is TGTGCCAGCAGCACGGGGACGCTGACCCAGCATTTT.

There are a few counts of this clonotype. The CDR3 is CSAGAVADTQYF. The CDR3 region has the DNA TGCAGCGCGGGGGCCGTGGCAGATACGCAGTATTTT. The chain combines TRBV29-1 with TRBJ2-3; possibly TRBD1 or TRBD2 for D (6 bases each). The CDR3 consists of 12 residues. CDR1 and CDR2 (germline): SQVTM, ANQGSEA. Trimming left V 7 bases short and J 4 bases short, with 12 bases between.

This clonotype showed up just a few times. The genes are TRBV7-9 and TRBJ1-2, with D unresolved. V gave up 6 bases and J gave up 2 bases, with 7 bases separating them. There are 12 residues in the CDR3. Germline values: CDR1 SEHNR, CDR2 FQNEAQ (reference sequence). CDR3: CASSPDNYGYTF. The CDR3 nucleotides read TGTGCCAGCAGTCCCGACAACTATGGCTACACCTTC.

This clonotype was seen a few times. The V gene is TRBV13, the J gene TRBJ2-3, with D possibly TRBD2 on 6 matching bases. Trimming shortened V by 4 bases and J by 3 bases, and 11 bases separated the two germline ends. This CDR3 comprises 14 residues. Germline V lookup: CDR1 PRHDT, CDR2 FYEKMQ (reference sequence). The CDR3 DNA reads TGTGCCAGCAGCTCCAGGGCGGGAACAGATACGCAGTATTTT. Amino acids: CASSSRAGTDTQYF. Full variable domain (remainder filled in from reference TRBV13 and TRBJ2-3): AAGVIQSPRHLIKEKRETATLKCYPIPRHDTVYWYQQGPGQDPQFLISFYEKMQSDKGSIPDRFSAQQFSDYHSELNMSSLELGDSALYFCASSSRAGTDTQYFGPGTRLTVL.

This rearrangement joins TRBV6-2 or TRBV6-3 to TRBJ2-7, with D perhaps TRBD2 (5 bases). This CDR3 is built from 19 residues. Trimming left V 2 bases short and J 0 bases short, with 23 bases between. Germline lookup yields CDR1 MNHEY and CDR2 SVGEGT. CDR3 region: CASSYPIYPSTGNSYEQYF. CDR3 coding DNA: TGTGCCAGCAGTTACCCCATCTACCCGTCGACGGGGAACTCCTACGAGCAGTACTTC.

The chain couples TRBV11-2 to TRBJ2-7, with 8 nucleotides matching TRBD1. The germline CDR1 and CDR2 sequences are SGHAT and FQNNGV. Germline trimming cut 1 base from V and 10 bases from J; bases unmatched to any gene: 3. This CDR3 region has 12 residues. CDR3: CASSLGTGLQYF. In DNA form, the CDR3 reads TGTGCCAGCAGCTTAGGGACAGGGCTCCAGTACTTC. Variable domain in full (rest from reference TRBV11-2 and TRBJ2-7): EAGVAQSPRYKIIEKRQSVAFWCNPISGHATLYWYQQILGQGPKLLIQFQNNGVVDDSQLPKDRFSAERLKGVDSTLKIQPAKLEDSAVYLCASSLGTGLQYFGPGTRLTVT.

The genes are TRBV20-1 and TRBJ2-3, with 7 bases aligning to TRBD2. CDR3 length: 17 residues. V dropped 1 base and J dropped 1; count of bases not matched to a gene: 11. Germline values: CDR1 DFQATT, CDR2 SNEGSKA (reference sequence). The CDR3 sequence: CSARAVRGGRRTDTQYF. DNA for the CDR3: TGCAGTGCTAGAGCGGTGAGGGGCGGGAGACGCACAGATACGCAGTATTTT.